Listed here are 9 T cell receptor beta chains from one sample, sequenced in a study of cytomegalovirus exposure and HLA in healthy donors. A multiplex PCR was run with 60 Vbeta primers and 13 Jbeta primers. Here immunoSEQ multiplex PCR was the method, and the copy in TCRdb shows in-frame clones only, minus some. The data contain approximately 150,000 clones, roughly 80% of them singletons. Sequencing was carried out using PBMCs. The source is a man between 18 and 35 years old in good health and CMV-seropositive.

Written as DNA, the CDR3 is TGCAGTGCTTTCGTTGACACTGAAGCTTTCTTT. Its protein product is CSAFVDTEAFF. The V and J genes are TRBV20-1 and TRBJ1-1; D is unclear. Germline CDR1 is DFQATT and CDR2 is SNEGSKA (reference sequence). CDR3 length equals 11 residues. V gave up 5 bases and J gave up 3 bases, with 7 bases separating them.

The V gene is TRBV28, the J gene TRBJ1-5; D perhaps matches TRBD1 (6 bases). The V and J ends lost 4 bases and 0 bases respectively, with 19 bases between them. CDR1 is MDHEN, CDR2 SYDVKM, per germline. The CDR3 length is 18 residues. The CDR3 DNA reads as TGTGCCAGCAGTTGGCCCTTAGGACAGCCTTATAGCAATCAGCCCCAGCATTTT. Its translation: CASSWPLGQPYSNQPQHF. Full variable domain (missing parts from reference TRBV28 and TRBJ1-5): DVKVTQSSRYLVKRTGEKVFLECVQDMDHENMFWYRQDPGLGLRLIYFSYDVKMKEKGDIPEGYSVSREKKERFSLILESASTNQTSMYLCASSWPLGQPYSNQPQHFGDGTRLSIL.

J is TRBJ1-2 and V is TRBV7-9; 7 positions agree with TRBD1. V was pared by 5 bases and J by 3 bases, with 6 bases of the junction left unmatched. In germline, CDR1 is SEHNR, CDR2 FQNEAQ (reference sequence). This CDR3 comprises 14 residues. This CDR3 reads CASSDTGTDYGYTF. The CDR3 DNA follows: TGTGCCAGCAGCGACACCGGGACAGACTATGGCTACACCTTC.

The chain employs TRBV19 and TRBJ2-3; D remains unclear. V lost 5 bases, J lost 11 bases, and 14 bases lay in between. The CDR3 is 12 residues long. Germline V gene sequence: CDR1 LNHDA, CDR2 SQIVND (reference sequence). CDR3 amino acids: CASSGLYQEQYF. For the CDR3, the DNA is TGTGCCAGTAGTGGTCTCTATCAGGAGCAGTATTTT.

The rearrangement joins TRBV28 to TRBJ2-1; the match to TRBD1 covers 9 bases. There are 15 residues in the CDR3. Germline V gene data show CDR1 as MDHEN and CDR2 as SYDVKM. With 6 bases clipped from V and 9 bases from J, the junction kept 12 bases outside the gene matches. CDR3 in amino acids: CASSLTGQGNSEQFF. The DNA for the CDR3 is TGTGCCAGCAGCTTAACGGGACAGGGTAATAGTGAGCAGTTCTTC.

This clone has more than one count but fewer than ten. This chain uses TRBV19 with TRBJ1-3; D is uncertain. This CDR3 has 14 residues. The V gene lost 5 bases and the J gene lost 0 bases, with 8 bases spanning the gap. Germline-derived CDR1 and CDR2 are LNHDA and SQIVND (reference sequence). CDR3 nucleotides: TGTGCCAGTAGTCCCAGTGACTCTGGAAACACCATATATTTT. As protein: CASSPSDSGNTIYF.

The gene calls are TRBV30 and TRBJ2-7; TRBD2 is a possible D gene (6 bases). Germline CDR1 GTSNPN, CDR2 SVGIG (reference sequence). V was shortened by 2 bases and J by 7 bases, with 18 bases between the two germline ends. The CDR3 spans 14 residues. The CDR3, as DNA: TGTGCCTGGAGTAAATCGGGAGTCACACGTGAGCAGTACTTC. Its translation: CAWSKSGVTREQYF.

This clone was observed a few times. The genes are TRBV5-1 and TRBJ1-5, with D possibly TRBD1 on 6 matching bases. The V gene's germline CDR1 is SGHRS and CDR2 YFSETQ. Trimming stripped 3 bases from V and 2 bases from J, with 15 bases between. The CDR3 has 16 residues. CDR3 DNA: TGCGCCAGCAGCTCCACAGGGCTTAACGGCAATCAGCCCCAGCATTTT. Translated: CASSSTGLNGNQPQHF.

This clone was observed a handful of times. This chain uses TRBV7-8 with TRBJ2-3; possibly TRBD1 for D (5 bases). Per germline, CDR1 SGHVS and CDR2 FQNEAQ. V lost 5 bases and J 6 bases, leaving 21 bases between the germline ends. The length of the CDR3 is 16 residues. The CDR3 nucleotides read TGTGCCAGCAGCCTATGGGGCGGAGAGCCTAGGGATACGCAGTATTTT. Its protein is CASSLWGGEPRDTQYF.